This T cell receptor beta chain derives from a study of T cell changes during pregnancy in multiple sclerosis. Sequenced by immunoSEQ multiplex PCR; TCRdb stores in-frame clones only, minus some. The sample consists of about 69,000 clones, 75% to 95% of them appearing once. The CDR3 totals 14 residues. Germline values: CDR1 SGHKS, CDR2 YYEKEE (reference sequence). V was trimmed by 4 bases and J by 0 bases, leaving 10 bases between them. The V gene is TRBV5-5, the J gene TRBJ1-1; unclear D gene. This TCR was recovered from a female donor in good health, enrolled as a control in a pregnancy study. The sequences come from CD4+ T cells from peripheral blood mononuclear cells, collected in the third trimester of pregnancy. CDR3 loop: CASSLVIMNTEAFF. The CDR3 bases are TGTGCCAGCAGCCTAGTGATAATGAACACTGAAGCTTTCTTT. The complete variable domain, with remaining parts taken from reference TRBV5-5 and TRBJ1-1, reads DAGVTQSPTHLIKTRGQQVTLRCSPISGHKSVSWYQQVLGQGPQFIFQYYEKEERGRGNFPDRFSARQFPNYSSELNVNALLLGDSALYLCASSLVIMNTEAFFGQGTRLTVV.